This T cell receptor beta chain is drawn from a study of technical replicates of blood from a handful of donors. The CDR3 contains 15 residues. V lost 1 base to trimming and J lost 1 base, with 10 bases between them. In germline, CDR1 is KGHSH, CDR2 LQKENI. This table comes from immunoSEQ multiplex PCR, and its TCRdb copy is limited to in-frame clones, with some not included. The sample has roughly 79,000 clones, 91% seen once. The rearrangement uses TRBV18 and TRBJ1-1; D not certain. Sequencing was performed on T cells isolated from PBMCs. This receptor was taken from a human donor in good health. Some clones in this sample may be carry-over from other donors' samples. The CDR3 region is CASSPRSVPNTEAFF. CDR3 DNA: TGTGCCAGCTCACCACGGAGCGTCCCGAACACTGAAGCTTTCTTT.